The rows below give T cell receptor beta chains drawn from one sample of a study of shared clonotypes between healthy human individuals. Here immunoSEQ multiplex PCR was the method, and the copy in TCRdb shows in-frame clones only, minus some. This repertoire shows hundreds of thousands of clones, 97% found once; its top ten account for less than 0.065%. The sample comprised naive CD4+ T cells sorted from blood. These receptors were taken from a woman younger than 45 in good health. The CDR3 runs from the conserved cysteine through the conserved F or W. The order of the fields is clone size, J gene, CDR3 length, V gene, D gene, CDR3 DNA, CDR3 protein. D genes are given only for firm matches. Clone size is not always given. Where it is, it says once, few, many or a class for expanded clones.

clone_size: few; j_call: TRBJ2-3; cdr3_length: 15; v_call: TRBV11-2; d_call: TRBD2; cdr3_nt: TGTGCCAGCGCCTCCGGGACTAGGATCACAGATACGCAGTATTTT; cdr3_aa: CASASGTRITDTQYF
clone_size: NA; j_call: TRBJ1-1; cdr3_length: 15; v_call: TRBV6-4; d_call: NA; cdr3_nt: TGTGCCAGCAGAGGAGGTGCGGGGCTGGGGACTGAAGCTTTCTTT; cdr3_aa: CASRGGAGLGTEAFF
clone_size: NA; j_call: TRBJ1-3; cdr3_length: 12; v_call: TRBV29-1; d_call: TRBD1; cdr3_nt: TGCAGCGGCGTTACAGGGGGGGACACCATATATTTT; cdr3_aa: CSGVTGGDTIYF
clone_size: NA; j_call: TRBJ1-1; cdr3_length: 16; v_call: TRBV5-1; d_call: TRBD1; cdr3_nt: TGCGCCAGCAGTCCAGACAGGGGGGTGAGGAACACTGAAGCTTTCTTT; cdr3_aa: CASSPDRGVRNTEAFF
clone_size: NA; j_call: TRBJ2-1; cdr3_length: 14; v_call: TRBV6-1; d_call: TRBD1; cdr3_nt: TGTGCCAGCAGTGAAGGCAGGGGGCACAATGAGCAGTTCTTC; cdr3_aa: CASSEGRGHNEQFF
clone_size: NA; j_call: TRBJ2-7; cdr3_length: 15; v_call: TRBV7-2; d_call: TRBD1; cdr3_nt: TGTGCCAGCAGCGCCCGGGACAGGGGCCTTTACGAGCAGTACTTC; cdr3_aa: CASSARDRGLYEQYF
clone_size: NA; j_call: TRBJ1-1; cdr3_length: 14; v_call: TRBV4-1; d_call: NA; cdr3_nt: TGCGCCAGCAGCCTCGGAGGGGGTTATACTGAAGCTTTCTTT; cdr3_aa: CASSLGGGYTEAFF
clone_size: NA; j_call: TRBJ1-1; cdr3_length: 17; v_call: TRBV5-1; d_call: TRBD1; cdr3_nt: TGCGCCAGCAGCTTGAACAGGGGGCTAAATCTGAACACTGAAGCTTTCTTT; cdr3_aa: CASSLNRGLNLNTEAFF
clone_size: once; j_call: TRBJ1-2; cdr3_length: 16; v_call: TRBV28; d_call: NA; cdr3_nt: TGTGCCAGCAGTGTTCTAGGGTCGGGACCTAACTATGGCTACACCTTC; cdr3_aa: CASSVLGSGPNYGYTF
clone_size: NA; j_call: TRBJ1-5; cdr3_length: 16; v_call: TRBV19; d_call: TRBD1; cdr3_nt: TGTGCCAGTAGTATATTAGGGACAGCCTCGACTCAGCCCCAGCATTTT; cdr3_aa: CASSILGTASTQPQHF
clone_size: NA; j_call: TRBJ2-1; cdr3_length: 13; v_call: TRBV6-5; d_call: NA; cdr3_nt: TGTGCCAGCAGTTATCCAAGAAGCGTTGAGCAGTTCTTC; cdr3_aa: CASSYPRSVEQFF
clone_size: once; j_call: TRBJ2-7; cdr3_length: 13; v_call: TRBV28; d_call: NA; cdr3_nt: TGTGCCAGCAGCGGAACAGGGCCGTATGAGCAGTACTTC; cdr3_aa: CASSGTGPYEQYF
clone_size: NA; j_call: TRBJ2-1; cdr3_length: 15; v_call: TRBV5-4; d_call: TRBD1; cdr3_nt: TGTGCCAGCAGCTCCAACAGGGGAAGTGACAATGAGCAGTTCTTC; cdr3_aa: CASSSNRGSDNEQFF
clone_size: NA; j_call: TRBJ2-1; cdr3_length: 14; v_call: TRBV11-2; d_call: TRBD2; cdr3_nt: TGTGCCAGCAGCTTAGATCAAGTTGCGGGAGGGCAGTTCTTC; cdr3_aa: CASSLDQVAGGQFF
clone_size: NA; j_call: TRBJ2-7; cdr3_length: 15; v_call: TRBV4-2; d_call: NA; cdr3_nt: TGTGCCAGCAGCCAAGTCTGGGTTTCCGAATACGAGCAGTACTTC; cdr3_aa: CASSQVWVSEYEQYF
clone_size: NA; j_call: TRBJ2-1; cdr3_length: 16; v_call: TRBV5-1; d_call: TRBD2; cdr3_nt: TGCGCCAGCAGCTTGGGGGTAGCGGGAGGGCAAAATGAGCAGTTCTTC; cdr3_aa: CASSLGVAGGQNEQFF
clone_size: NA; j_call: TRBJ2-1; cdr3_length: 13; v_call: TRBV4-2; d_call: NA; cdr3_nt: TGTGCCAGCAGCCAGACCGAAGGGAGTGAGCAGTTCTTC; cdr3_aa: CASSQTEGSEQFF
clone_size: NA; j_call: TRBJ2-3; cdr3_length: 17; v_call: TRBV7-7; d_call: NA; cdr3_nt: TGTGCCAGCAGCCCCCTATTCGGAGGGGGGTACACAGATACGCAGTATTTT; cdr3_aa: CASSPLFGGGYTDTQYF
clone_size: NA; j_call: TRBJ1-1; cdr3_length: 14; v_call: TRBV28; d_call: NA; cdr3_nt: TGTGCCAGCAGTAAGGGATGGGGGTGGACTGAAGCTTTCTTT; cdr3_aa: CASSKGWGWTEAFF
clone_size: NA; j_call: TRBJ2-7; cdr3_length: 15; v_call: TRBV9; d_call: NA; cdr3_nt: TGTGCCAGCAGCGTAGGGATGGCAGGGAGTTACGAGCAGTACTTC; cdr3_aa: CASSVGMAGSYEQYF
clone_size: NA; j_call: TRBJ2-7; cdr3_length: 13; v_call: TRBV6-1; d_call: NA; cdr3_nt: TGTGCCAGCAGCGGACCGTCTACTTACGAGCAGTACTTC; cdr3_aa: CASSGPSTYEQYF
clone_size: NA; j_call: TRBJ1-5; cdr3_length: 13; v_call: TRBV28; d_call: NA; cdr3_nt: TGTGCCAGCGGGGGGCAAAGAGATCAGCCCCAGCATTTT; cdr3_aa: CASGGQRDQPQHF
clone_size: NA; j_call: TRBJ2-2; cdr3_length: 17; v_call: TRBV9; d_call: NA; cdr3_nt: TGTGCCAGCAGCGTAGTTGGGGGGACAGCCAAAATCGGGGAGCTGTTTTTT; cdr3_aa: CASSVVGGTAKIGELFF
clone_size: NA; j_call: TRBJ1-4; cdr3_length: 13; v_call: TRBV6-5; d_call: NA; cdr3_nt: TGTGCCAGCAGTTATTCCGGAATTGCAAAACTGTTTTTT; cdr3_aa: CASSYSGIAKLFF
clone_size: NA; j_call: TRBJ2-2; cdr3_length: 17; v_call: TRBV11-3; d_call: NA; cdr3_nt: TGTGCCAGCAGCTTGATGGTAGCGGACGCGAACACCGGGGAGCTGTTTTTT; cdr3_aa: CASSLMVADANTGELFF
clone_size: NA; j_call: TRBJ2-3; cdr3_length: 14; v_call: TRBV2; d_call: NA; cdr3_nt: TGTGCCAGCATGAGGGGGGAAAGCACAGATACGCAGTATTTT; cdr3_aa: CASMRGESTDTQYF
clone_size: NA; j_call: TRBJ2-5; cdr3_length: 13; v_call: TRBV18; d_call: NA; cdr3_nt: TGTGCCAGCTCACCACGGGGGCAAGAGACCCAGTACTTC; cdr3_aa: CASSPRGQETQYF
clone_size: NA; j_call: TRBJ2-1; cdr3_length: 19; v_call: TRBV7-9; d_call: TRBD2; cdr3_nt: TGTGCCAGCAGCTCGGGACGGATTACTGGGGCTAGCGGGTTCGGTGAGCAGTTCTTC; cdr3_aa: CASSSGRITGASGFGEQFF
clone_size: NA; j_call: TRBJ2-3; cdr3_length: 18; v_call: TRBV25-1; d_call: NA; cdr3_nt: TGTGCCAGCAGTGAATTCGGGCCCGGGACATCTAGCACAGATACGCAGTATTTT; cdr3_aa: CASSEFGPGTSSTDTQYF
clone_size: NA; j_call: TRBJ1-1; cdr3_length: 15; v_call: TRBV5-1; d_call: NA; cdr3_nt: TGCGCCAGCAGCTTTGGTAGGCAATTGAACACTGAAGCTTTCTTT; cdr3_aa: CASSFGRQLNTEAFF
clone_size: NA; j_call: TRBJ2-2; cdr3_length: 16; v_call: TRBV5-4; d_call: NA; cdr3_nt: TGTGCCAGCAGCTCTACGGGTTTAGCGAACACCGGGGAGCTGTTTTTT; cdr3_aa: CASSSTGLANTGELFF
clone_size: NA; j_call: TRBJ2-2; cdr3_length: 14; v_call: TRBV5-1; d_call: NA; cdr3_nt: TGCGCCAGCAGCTTGCGGGGTGACACCGGGGAGCTGTTTTTT; cdr3_aa: CASSLRGDTGELFF
clone_size: NA; j_call: TRBJ1-2; cdr3_length: 14; v_call: TRBV27; d_call: TRBD1; cdr3_nt: TGTGCCAGCAGAGCCCCGGGACAGGGTTTTGGCTACACCTTC; cdr3_aa: CASRAPGQGFGYTF
clone_size: NA; j_call: TRBJ1-3; cdr3_length: 15; v_call: TRBV19; d_call: NA; cdr3_nt: TGTGCCAGTCATTGGGGCGCGGGGGCTGGAAACACCATATATTTT; cdr3_aa: CASHWGAGAGNTIYF
clone_size: NA; j_call: TRBJ1-1; cdr3_length: 14; v_call: TRBV11-2; d_call: NA; cdr3_nt: TGTGCCAGCAGCTCAACCGGGGGAAACACTGAAGCTTTCTTT; cdr3_aa: CASSSTGGNTEAFF
clone_size: NA; j_call: TRBJ2-7; cdr3_length: 13; v_call: TRBV6-5; d_call: NA; cdr3_nt: TGTGCCAGCAGGGATCGACCCGCTGGGGAGCAGTACTTC; cdr3_aa: CASRDRPAGEQYF
clone_size: once; j_call: TRBJ2-3; cdr3_length: 14; v_call: TRBV2; d_call: TRBD2; cdr3_nt: TGTGCCAGCAGACTAGCGGGACGGACAGATACGCAGTATTTT; cdr3_aa: CASRLAGRTDTQYF
clone_size: NA; j_call: TRBJ2-2; cdr3_length: 18; v_call: TRBV4-2; d_call: TRBD2; cdr3_nt: TGTGCCAGCAGCCAAGATAAGGGACTAGCGGGAGAGCGGGGGGAGCTGTTTTTT; cdr3_aa: CASSQDKGLAGERGELFF
clone_size: NA; j_call: TRBJ2-7; cdr3_length: 14; v_call: TRBV6-5; d_call: NA; cdr3_nt: TGTGCCAGCATCGACACCGGGAACTCCTACGAGCAGTACTTC; cdr3_aa: CASIDTGNSYEQYF
clone_size: once; j_call: TRBJ2-3; cdr3_length: 15; v_call: TRBV6-6; d_call: NA; cdr3_nt: TGTGCCAGCAGCTACGGAACTTTAGGGACAGATACGCAGTATTTT; cdr3_aa: CASSYGTLGTDTQYF
clone_size: NA; j_call: TRBJ2-3; cdr3_length: 16; v_call: TRBV29-1; d_call: NA; cdr3_nt: TGCAGCGTCCCCATCGAGTTATTGGCCAGCACAGATACGCAGTATTTT; cdr3_aa: CSVPIELLASTDTQYF
clone_size: NA; j_call: TRBJ1-4; cdr3_length: 13; v_call: TRBV29-1; d_call: NA; cdr3_nt: TGCAGCGCCGGTCGGCGCCGGGATGAAAAACTGTTTTTT; cdr3_aa: CSAGRRRDEKLFF
clone_size: NA; j_call: TRBJ1-5; cdr3_length: 13; v_call: TRBV30; d_call: NA; cdr3_nt: TGTGCCTGGAGTCCGACCCGTTATCAGCCCCAGCATTTT; cdr3_aa: CAWSPTRYQPQHF
clone_size: NA; j_call: TRBJ2-7; cdr3_length: 14; v_call: TRBV11-1; d_call: NA; cdr3_nt: TGTGCCAGCAGCTTAAACGGGAGTCCCTACGAGCAGTACTTC; cdr3_aa: CASSLNGSPYEQYF
clone_size: NA; j_call: TRBJ2-5; cdr3_length: 13; v_call: TRBV5-1; d_call: NA; cdr3_nt: TGCGCCAGCAGCTTGGAAGGGGCAGAGACCCAGTACTTC; cdr3_aa: CASSLEGAETQYF
clone_size: NA; j_call: TRBJ2-6; cdr3_length: 18; v_call: TRBV4-2; d_call: NA; cdr3_nt: TGTGCCAGCAGCCAAGAAGGCACAGCCGTCTCTGGGGCCAACGTCCTGACTTTC; cdr3_aa: CASSQEGTAVSGANVLTF
clone_size: NA; j_call: TRBJ2-7; cdr3_length: 15; v_call: TRBV6-1; d_call: NA; cdr3_nt: TGTGCCAGCAAATACGACCTGACAGGAACCTACGAGCAGTACTTC; cdr3_aa: CASKYDLTGTYEQYF
clone_size: NA; j_call: TRBJ2-3; cdr3_length: 16; v_call: TRBV10-3; d_call: NA; cdr3_nt: TGTGCCATCAGTGAGCCCAGGGTCCTCGGCACAGATACGCAGTATTTT; cdr3_aa: CAISEPRVLGTDTQYF
clone_size: NA; j_call: TRBJ1-5; cdr3_length: 17; v_call: TRBV19; d_call: NA; cdr3_nt: TGTGCCAGTAGTATTCTCGGACATCAAGGGGCCAATCAGCCCCAGCATTTT; cdr3_aa: CASSILGHQGANQPQHF
clone_size: NA; j_call: TRBJ2-5; cdr3_length: 14; v_call: TRBV5-1; d_call: TRBD2; cdr3_nt: TGCGCCAGCAGCAGCGGGAGGGGCCAAGAGACCCAGTACTTC; cdr3_aa: CASSSGRGQETQYF
clone_size: NA; j_call: TRBJ2-1; cdr3_length: 18; v_call: TRBV7-3; d_call: TRBD2; cdr3_nt: TGTGCCAGCAGCCCTACCCGGACTAGCGGGAGCTCCTACAATGAGCAGTTCTTC; cdr3_aa: CASSPTRTSGSSYNEQFF
clone_size: NA; j_call: TRBJ2-6; cdr3_length: 12; v_call: TRBV29-1; d_call: NA; cdr3_nt: TGCAGCGTTGGACAGGAGGCCAACGTCCTGACTTTC; cdr3_aa: CSVGQEANVLTF
clone_size: NA; j_call: TRBJ1-1; cdr3_length: 15; v_call: TRBV27; d_call: NA; cdr3_nt: TGTGCCAGCAGTCCCACCATACAGGGGAACACTGAAGCTTTCTTT; cdr3_aa: CASSPTIQGNTEAFF